What follows is one T cell receptor beta chain and its context. The CDR3 length is 16 residues. Germline V gene sequence: CDR1 SGHRS, CDR2 YFSETQ. Losses at the gene ends were 2 bases for V and 2 bases for J; bases not matched to a gene: 5. The sample originates from a study of shared clonotypes between healthy human individuals. Here immunoSEQ multiplex PCR was the method, and the copy in TCRdb shows in-frame clones only, minus some. The sample contains more than 450,000 clones, 79% of which appear only once. Sequenced sample: PBMCs. The TCR originated in a woman between 40 and 50 years old in good health. Some clones in this sample may be carry-over from other donors' samples. The V and J genes are TRBV5-1 and TRBJ2-2, with 8 bases aligning to TRBD2. This CDR3 reads CASSLLLAANTGELFF. The DNA of the CDR3 is TGCGCCAGCAGCTTATTACTAGCGGCTAACACCGGGGAGCTGTTTTTT.